The 25 T cell receptor beta chains below all came from one sample that was sequenced in a study of shared clonotypes between healthy human individuals. Naive CD8 cells, CD45RO-negative and positively selected for CCR7, excluded terminally differentiated effector memory CD45RA+ cells. TCRdb keeps only in-frame clones here, not all; method: immunoSEQ multiplex PCR. The sample records approximately 2,000,000 clones, 90% to 95% being singletons. The sequencing sample was made of naive CD8+ T cells from PBMCs. These TCRs come from a man between 18 and 29 years old in good health. Some clones in this sample may be carry-over from other donors' samples.

This chain connects TRBV12-5 to TRBJ2-5; D remains unclear. V shed 5 bases and J shed 5 bases, with 12 bases lying between them. The CDR3 is 13 residues long. Per the germline V gene, CDR1 is LGHNT and CDR2 is FRNRAP. The CDR3 coding sequence is TGTGCTAGTGGTCATGGGGTCCGGGAGACCCAGTACTTC. The encoded protein is CASGHGVRETQYF.

Regarding this clone: Other nucleotide sequences from this sample produce the same CDR3. The chain couples TRBV9 to TRBJ2-7; TRBD2 agrees at 7 bases. Germline V CDR1 and CDR2: SGDLS, YYNGEE. CDR3 length: 13 amino acids. V was pared by 1 base and J by 4 bases, with 2 bases of the junction left unmatched. DNA of the CDR3: TGTGCCAGCAGCGTATTCGGGGGGTACGAGCAGTACTTC. Translating it yields CASSVFGGYEQYF.

The gene calls are TRBV27 and TRBJ2-3; tentatively, D is TRBD2 (6 bases). The V end lost 2 bases, the J end lost 2 bases, and 11 bases lay between the germline ends. CDR1 is MNHEY, CDR2 SMNVEV, per germline (reference sequence). CDR3 size: 15 residues. The CDR3 is CASSLGGDDTDTQYF. The DNA of the CDR3 is TGTGCCAGCAGTTTAGGAGGGGACGACACAGATACGCAGTATTTT.

This clone was picked up one time. The rearrangement uses TRBV27 and TRBJ1-6; possible D gene TRBD1, 6 bases. Germline assignment: CDR1 MNHEY and CDR2 SMNVEV (reference sequence). V dropped 6 bases and J dropped 14 bases, with 20 bases sitting between them. The length of the CDR3 is 14 residues. DNA for the CDR3: TGTGCCAGCAGCGTATGGGGGGGCCTGGAAGCCCTCCACTTT. Protein product: CASSVWGGLEALHF.

The chain uses TRBV13 and TRBJ1-5, with 10 nucleotides matching TRBD1. J was trimmed by 2 bases and V by 5 bases; bases with no gene match: 6. The CDR3 is made up of 16 amino acids. The germline V gene encodes CDR1 PRHDT and CDR2 FYEKMQ (reference sequence). The CDR3, as DNA: TGTGCCAGCAGCGCAAGACAGGGGGCCGGCAATCAGCCCCAGCATTTT. Protein: CASSARQGAGNQPQHF.

This clone was detected only once. The rearrangement uses TRBV19 and TRBJ2-2; D remains ambiguous. The germline V gene has CDR1 LNHDA and CDR2 SQIVND (reference sequence). This CDR3 is built from 15 residues. V shed 2 bases and J shed 4 bases, with 11 bases lying between them. CDR3 DNA sequence: TGTGCCAGTAGTATACAGATCCGGAGCACCGGGGAGCTGTTTTTT. Its protein is CASSIQIRSTGELFF.

The chain has TRBV10-2 and TRBJ2-7; possibly TRBD2 for D (5 bases). The germline V gene encodes CDR1 WSHSY and CDR2 SAAADI. This CDR3 has 14 residues. The germline V and J ends were trimmed by 4 bases and 0 bases, with 10 bases remaining between them. The CDR3 protein is CASSAGLGSYEQYF. CDR3 DNA sequence: TGCGCCAGCAGTGCGGGGTTAGGCTCCTACGAGCAGTACTTC.

This rearrangement joins TRBV9 to TRBJ2-3; possible D gene TRBD2, 6 bases. Trimming pared 3 bases from V and 2 bases from J, leaving 13 bases between. Germline V CDR1 and CDR2: SGDLS, YYNGEE. The CDR3 totals 15 residues. CDR3 residues: CASSALSGFTDTQYF. CDR3 coding DNA: TGTGCCAGCAGCGCGCTTAGCGGATTCACAGATACGCAGTATTTT.

The chain links TRBV7-9 to TRBJ1-5; possibly TRBD1 for D (6 bases). This CDR3 has 17 residues. Trimming pared 0 bases from V and 2 bases from J, leaving 14 bases between. Germline CDR1 is SEHNR and CDR2 is FQNEAQ (reference sequence). This chain's CDR3 is CASSLASWGAGNQPQHF. CDR3 nucleotides: TGTGCCAGCAGCTTAGCATCTTGGGGGGCGGGCAATCAGCCCCAGCATTTT. The full variable domain, its missing parts supplied by reference TRBV7-9 and TRBJ1-5, is DTGVSQNPRHKITKRGQNVTFRCDPISEHNRLYWYRQTLGQGPEFLTYFQNEAQLEKSRLLSDRFSAERPKGSFSTLEIQRTEQGDSAMYLCASSLASWGAGNQPQHFGDGTRLSIL.

The chain combines TRBV6-5 with TRBJ2-1, with TRBD1 matching 8 bases. The CDR3 is 14 residues long. CDR1 is MNHEY and CDR2 is SVGAGI in the germline V gene. J was trimmed by 2 bases and V by 4 bases; bases with no gene match: 1. The CDR3 DNA sequence: TGTGCCAGCAGTTTACAGGGGGCCTACAATGAGCAGTTCTTC. It specifies CASSLQGAYNEQFF.

V is TRBV11-3 and J is TRBJ2-2, with D possibly TRBD2 on 6 matching bases. CDR1 and CDR2 (germline): SGHNT, YENEEA. Trimming removed 4 bases from V and 5 bases from J, with 17 bases in between. CDR3 length equals 16 residues. CDR3 bases: TGTGCCAGCAGCTCCCCGACAGAGCGGGCAACCGGGGAGCTGTTTTTT. Protein product: CASSSPTERATGELFF.

The V gene is TRBV30, the J gene TRBJ2-7; D may match TRBD1 or TRBD2 (7 bases each). The CDR3 spans 16 residues. Deletions cut 5 bases from V and 3 bases from J, with 23 bases between. From germline, CDR1 is GTSNPN and CDR2 SVGIG (reference sequence). Written as DNA, the CDR3 is TGTGCCTGGGGGGAGGGGTTCCGGGACAGATTCTACGAGCAGTACTTC. Its protein is CAWGEGFRDRFYEQYF.

The J gene is TRBJ1-2, the V gene TRBV19; D unresolved. Germline V gene sequence: CDR1 LNHDA, CDR2 SQIVND (reference sequence). Trimming removed 2 bases from V and 2 bases from J, with 12 bases in between. The CDR3 runs 15 residues. The CDR3 sequence: CASSISNSPNYGYTF. CDR3 bases: TGTGCCAGTAGTATAAGTAACAGCCCGAACTATGGCTACACCTTC.

This clone was seen just once. The rearrangement uses TRBV5-6 and TRBJ2-7; 7 nucleotides match TRBD1. With 1 base clipped from V and 1 base from J, the junction kept 5 bases outside the gene matches. Germline CDR1 and CDR2: SGHDT and YYEEEE. The CDR3 has 15 residues. The CDR3 loop reads CASSLTDRLSYEQYF. The CDR3 region has the DNA TGTGCCAGCAGCTTGACGGACAGGCTTTCCTACGAGCAGTACTTC.

The V gene is TRBV19, the J gene TRBJ1-1; no clear D. The CDR3 has 14 residues. Germline V gene lookup returns CDR1 LNHDA and CDR2 SQIVND (reference sequence). V was trimmed by 0 bases and J by 5 bases, leaving 10 bases between them. CDR3 region: CASSIEGFWTEAFF. The CDR3 coding sequence is TGTGCCAGTAGTATAGAGGGGTTTTGGACTGAAGCTTTCTTT.

J is TRBJ1-1 and V is TRBV6-1, with D hard to call. CDR3 size: 14 residues. V was shortened by 4 bases and J by 0 bases, with 9 bases between the two germline ends. Germline V gene sequence: CDR1 MNHNS, CDR2 SASEGT. The CDR3 loop is CASSARSLNTEAFF. The CDR3 region has the DNA TGTGCCAGCAGTGCCCGGTCCCTGAACACTGAAGCTTTCTTT.

Note on this clone: This sample also contains other DNA sequences that code for the same CDR3. This sequence joins TRBV6-1 and TRBJ1-1; D remains ambiguous. Trimming left V 1 base short and J 3 bases short, with 3 bases between. Looked up from germline, CDR1 is MNHNS and CDR2 is SASEGT. The CDR3 has 12 amino acids. The CDR3 protein is CASSEGHTEAFF. The CDR3 coding sequence is TGTGCCAGCAGTGAAGGGCACACTGAAGCTTTCTTT.

The chain joins TRBV29-1 to TRBJ1-1, with a possible D match to TRBD1 (5 bases). The CDR3 spans 18 residues. V shed 1 base and J shed 6 bases, with 27 bases lying between them. CDR1 is SQVTM and CDR2 is ANQGSEA in the germline V gene. This CDR3 reads CSVEVFVRPGGGDAEAFF. The CDR3 DNA sequence: TGCAGCGTTGAAGTCTTCGTTAGGCCAGGCGGGGGTGACGCTGAAGCTTTCTTT.

J is TRBJ2-3 and V is TRBV29-1; 12 nucleotides agree with TRBD2. Germline CDR1 reads SQVTM; CDR2 reads ANQGSEA. The CDR3 totals 15 residues. V trimming: 4 bases; J trimming: 5 bases; junction bases outside the gene matches: 7. As DNA, the CDR3 is TGCAGCGTTGGAGGACTAGCGGGACCCAAAGATACGCAGTATTTT. Translated, it gives CSVGGLAGPKDTQYF.

Concerning this clone itself: Possible read error: a much larger clone is one base away. Other DNA sequences in the same sample also yield this CDR3. The rearrangement uses TRBV28 and TRBJ2-5; D ambiguous. This CDR3 region has 11 residues. Germline V CDR1 and CDR2: MDHEN, SYDVKM. Trimming took off 2 bases at V and 4 bases at J, with 2 bases between the two ends. The CDR3 here is CASSLAETQYF. For the CDR3, the DNA is TGTGCCAGCAGTTTAGCAGAGACCCAGTACTTC.

V and J are TRBV6-5 and TRBJ1-1, with D maybe TRBD1 (5 bases). With 5 bases removed from V and 0 bases from J, the gap between germline ends came to 13 bases. Germline lookup yields CDR1 MNHEY and CDR2 SVGAGI. There are 15 residues in the CDR3. The CDR3 bases are TGTGCCAGCAGTCTTCGGACAAGCATGAACACTGAAGCTTTCTTT. This codes for CASSLRTSMNTEAFF.

V is TRBV7-9 and J is TRBJ1-2, with 7 bases fitting TRBD1. The CDR3 totals 15 residues. CDR1 and CDR2 (germline): SEHNR, FQNEAQ (reference sequence). With 1 base clipped from V and 5 bases from J, the junction kept 7 bases outside the gene matches. CDR3 in DNA: TGTGCCAGCAGCTTAGTTGACAGGGCCCTTTATGGCTACACCTTC. It is translated as CASSLVDRALYGYTF.

This clone was recorded once. CDR3 residues: CASSFSAPPQETQYF. The CDR3 DNA sequence: TGTGCCAGCAGCTTTAGCGCCCCGCCACAAGAGACCCAGTACTTC. This chain connects TRBV7-8 to TRBJ2-5, with D possibly TRBD2 on 5 matching bases. V was shortened by 3 bases and J by 2 bases, with 13 bases between the two germline ends. From germline, CDR1 is SGHVS and CDR2 FQNEAQ. The CDR3 spans 15 residues.

This chain uses TRBV7-9 with TRBJ1-1; D remains unclear. CDR1 and CDR2 from the germline V gene are SEHNR and FQNEAQ (reference sequence). The CDR3 is 13 residues long. Trimming stripped 1 base from V and 6 bases from J, with 9 bases between. In DNA, the CDR3 is TGTGCCAGCAGCTTAGTTGGACGGTCTGAAGCTTTCTTT. It translates to CASSLVGRSEAFF.

The chain carries TRBV11-2 and TRBJ2-1, with D maybe TRBD1 (5 bases). This CDR3 has 16 residues. The germline gives CDR1 SGHAT, CDR2 FQNNGV. Trimming took off 5 bases at V and 8 bases at J, with 22 bases between the two ends. CDR3 in amino acids: CASSNAPGPGWHEQFF. CDR3 DNA: TGTGCCAGCAGCAATGCGCCAGGGCCAGGCTGGCATGAGCAGTTCTTC.